This T cell receptor beta chain was identified during a study of blood T cell repertoires in COVID-19. Study overall: Sites across the United States, Italy and Spain contributed samples from acute and convalescent COVID-19.

The protocol was immunoSEQ multiplex PCR, while the TCRdb copy is restricted to in-frame clones and leaves out a portion. The sample has 150,000 to 200,000 clones, around 89% seen once; the top ten hold approximately 2%. The CDR3 has 16 amino acids. Germline V CDR1 and CDR2: MGHRA, YSYEKL. The junction had 5 bases not matched to a gene; V was cut back by 1 base and J by 6 bases. This receptor was obtained from a man between 18 and 29 years old who had recovered from COVID-19. The J gene is TRBJ1-4, the V gene TRBV4-1; 10 bases agree with TRBD1. Sequences were obtained from peripheral blood. CDR3 DNA sequence: TGCGCCAGCAGCCAAGCCGCGGGACAGGGGTATGAAAAACTGTTTTTT. Residues: CASSQAAGQGYEKLFF.